Sequencing of this TCR beta chain was carried out in a study of blood T cell repertoires in COVID-19. Study in general: Italy, Spain and the United States were the sources of the convalescent and acute COVID-19 samples. PBMCs, B-cell-depleted T cells, or T cells provided the cDNA or gDNA that made up the material.

Looked up from germline, CDR1 is SGHRS and CDR2 is YFSETQ. The CDR3 length is 15 residues. V was pared by 4 bases and J by 6 bases, with 8 bases of the junction left unmatched. How the authors handled the data: Estimated nucleated cell counts came from reference gene primer amplification. Measured with immunoSEQ multiplex PCR; TCRdb has only the in-frame clones, and not every one. V and J calls and clone size are as listed in that table; D and trimming were resolved from the DNA. The sample holds roughly 200,000 clones, about four fifths seen once. The TCR was taken from a man between 65 and 85 years old with active or convalescent COVID-19. The rearrangement uses TRBV5-1 and TRBJ2-2; 8 bases agree with TRBD1. Sequencing was performed on peripheral blood. CDR3 residues: CASSLDRVGAGELFF. DNA for the CDR3: TGCGCCAGCAGCCTGGACAGGGTTGGAGCCGGGGAGCTGTTTTTT.